This T cell receptor (beta chain) derives from a study of shared clonotypes between healthy human individuals. Findings of the study overall: Rarefaction showed that sequencing of sorted subsets was incomplete (despite large depth).

Sequenced by immunoSEQ multiplex PCR; TCRdb stores in-frame clones only, minus some. The sample lists 1,500,000 or so clones, more than 95% occurring once. The CDR3 extends over 16 amino acids. Germline V gives CDR1 SGHTA, CDR2 FQGNSA. With 1 base removed from V and 7 bases from J, the gap between germline ends came to 14 bases. Points on this clone: Its matching antigen is unknown.

The rearrangement joins TRBV7-2 to TRBJ1-6; possible D gene TRBD1, 6 bases. The TCR was taken from a man aged 25 to 40 in good health. The material sequenced was naive CD4+ T cells sorted from blood. The subset: CD45RA+ positively selected. The CDR3 protein is CASSLVTGSTNSPLHF. The CDR3, as DNA: TGTGCCAGCAGCTTAGTAACAGGGTCAACCAATTCACCCCTCCACTTT.